A selection of T cell receptor beta chains follows, all from one sample in a study of blood T cell repertoires in COVID-19. Generated by immunoSEQ multiplex PCR, the TCRdb table keeps only in-frame clones and is missing some. Counted here are about 210,000 clones, roughly four fifths occurring once; the ten biggest clones make up about 12%. The sequencing input was peripheral blood. All receptors come from a woman aged 35 to 49 with acute or convalescent COVID-19. Each CDR3 is given with its conserved first and last residue. The D gene is left open where the match is weak. The size of a clone is reported for some rows only, either as once, few or many, or as a class for expanded clones.

j_gene,v_gene,abundance,d_gene,CDR3aa,CDR3nt
TRBJ2-1,TRBV14,NA,NA,CASSRDTVNNEQFF,TGTGCCAGCAGCCGGGACACGGTAAACAATGAGCAGTTCTTC
TRBJ2-1,TRBV7-3,NA,NA,CASSLTSLANEQFF,TGTGCCAGCAGCTTAACATCGCTAGCTAATGAGCAGTTCTTC
TRBJ1-2,TRBV4-3,NA,NA,CASSHNLANYGYTF,TGCGCCAGCAGCCACAATTTAGCTAACTATGGCTACACCTTC
TRBJ1-2,TRBV18,NA,TRBD1,CASSPDQGAYYGYTF,TGTGCCAGCTCACCGGACCAGGGGGCGTACTATGGCTACACCTTC
TRBJ2-7,TRBV18,large,TRBD2,CASSPSGETYEQYF,TGTGCCAGCTCACCTAGCGGGGAAACCTACGAGCAGTACTTC
TRBJ1-1,TRBV6-2/TRBV6-3,NA,TRBD1,CASSRTGAETEAFF,TGTGCCAGCAGTCGGACAGGGGCGGAAACTGAAGCTTTCTTT
TRBJ2-1,TRBV3-1/TRBV3-2,NA,NA,CASSQVPSNNEQFF,TGTGCCAGCAGCCAAGTCCCCAGTAACAATGAGCAGTTCTTC
TRBJ1-1,TRBV30,NA,NA,CAWTGHMNTEAFF,TGTGCCTGGACAGGTCATATGAACACTGAAGCTTTCTTT
TRBJ2-1,TRBV7-8,NA,TRBD2,CAGGSGTSGRRNEQFF,TGTGCCGGGGGGTCCGGGACTAGCGGGAGGCGCAATGAGCAGTTCTTC
TRBJ2-7,TRBV6-6,once,NA,CASSRRFGQGTPYEQYF,TGTGCCAGCAGTCGGCGGTTTGGGCAGGGCACACCCTACGAGCAGTACTTC
TRBJ1-1,TRBV19,NA,TRBD1,CASRTGTEDEAFF,TGTGCCAGTAGGACAGGGACGGAAGATGAAGCTTTCTTT
TRBJ2-3,TRBV19,NA,TRBD1,CASSMWQGGTDTQYF,TGTGCCAGTAGTATGTGGCAGGGGGGCACAGATACGCAGTATTTT
TRBJ2-1,TRBV5-1,NA,TRBD2,CASSFELAGGYNEQFF,TGCGCCAGCAGTTTTGAGCTAGCGGGGGGTTACAATGAGCAGTTCTTC
TRBJ1-5,TRBV19,once,TRBD1,CASEQGHNLKPQHF,TGTGCCAGCGAACAGGGGCACAACCTTAAGCCCCAGCATTTT
TRBJ2-3,TRBV6-5,NA,NA,CASSYSFTDTQYF,TGTGCCAGCAGTTATTCCTTCACAGATACGCAGTATTTT
TRBJ1-6,TRBV5-5,NA,TRBD1,CASSLKQGDNSPLHF,TGTGCCAGCAGCTTGAAACAGGGGGATAATTCACCCCTCCACTTT
TRBJ2-1,TRBV6-6,NA,TRBD2,CASSYSIAGGGNEQFF,TGTGCCAGCAGTTACTCCATAGCGGGAGGGGGTAATGAGCAGTTCTTC
TRBJ2-7,TRBV11-2,NA,NA,CASSRPTSYEQYF,TGTGCCAGCAGCCGTCCGACTTCCTACGAGCAGTACTTC
TRBJ2-3,TRBV3-1/TRBV3-2,NA,TRBD2,CASSPLNVSGGFTDTQYF,TGTGCCAGCAGCCCTCTAAACGTAAGCGGGGGTTTCACAGATACGCAGTATTTT
TRBJ1-1,TRBV2,NA,NA,CASIGWGRAGNTEAFF,TGTGCCAGCATCGGGTGGGGCAGGGCAGGGAACACTGAAGCTTTCTTT
TRBJ1-5,TRBV6-5,NA,NA,CASRDRYSNQPQHF,TGTGCCAGCAGAGACAGATATAGCAATCAGCCCCAGCATTTT
TRBJ2-3,TRBV7-2,NA,TRBD2,CASSPGTSGGAADTQYF,TGTGCCAGCAGCCCAGGGACTAGCGGGGGGGCAGCAGATACGCAGTATTTT
TRBJ2-1,TRBV18,NA,TRBD1,CASSLDRAYNEQFF,TGTGCCAGCTCACTTGACAGGGCTTACAATGAGCAGTTCTTC
TRBJ1-2,TRBV7-2,NA,TRBD1,CASSLMGQGTNGYTF,TGTGCCAGCAGCCTAATGGGACAGGGAACGAATGGCTACACCTTC
TRBJ2-1,TRBV18,NA,TRBD1,CVSSPPIHRGYNEQFF,TGTGTCAGCTCACCACCTATTCACAGGGGGTACAATGAGCAGTTCTTC
TRBJ1-4,TRBV30,NA,TRBD1,CAWSPGQPSFWVNEKLFF,TGTGCCTGGTCCCCGGGACAGCCGAGTTTCTGGGTTAATGAAAAACTGTTTTTT
TRBJ2-1,TRBV9,NA,TRBD2,CASSGPGTSWFF,TGTGCCAGCAGCGGGCCCGGGACTAGCTGGTTCTTC
TRBJ2-3,TRBV2,NA,TRBD2,CASSDRREHTDTQYF,TGTGCCAGCAGTGACAGGCGGGAGCACACAGATACGCAGTATTTT
TRBJ2-1,TRBV5-4,NA,TRBD2,CASSLIERDFNEQFF,TGTGCCAGCAGCTTGATCGAGCGGGACTTTAATGAGCAGTTCTTC
TRBJ2-5,TRBV3-1/TRBV3-2,NA,NA,CASSQAGETQYF,TGTGCCAGCAGCCAAGCGGGGGAGACCCAGTACTTC
TRBJ1-1,TRBV11-2,few,TRBD1,CASSPRAGGAWTEAFF,TGTGCCAGCAGCCCTAGAGCAGGGGGCGCATGGACTGAAGCTTTCTTT
TRBJ2-7,TRBV11-2,NA,NA,CASSLAVGGYEQYF,TGTGCCAGCAGCCTCGCGGTGGGTGGCTACGAGCAGTACTTC
TRBJ2-7,TRBV2,NA,TRBD2,CASSRTSGGAYEQYF,TGTGCCAGCAGTCGGACTAGCGGGGGCGCCTACGAGCAGTACTTC
TRBJ2-1,TRBV6-5,NA,TRBD2,CASSYGTRLNEQFF,TGTGCCAGCAGTTACGGGACTAGGCTCAATGAGCAGTTCTTC
TRBJ2-7,TRBV7-9,NA,NA,CASSSANGRTYEQYF,TGTGCCAGCAGCTCCGCGAATGGCCGGACTTACGAGCAGTACTTC
TRBJ1-5,TRBV19,NA,NA,CASSSRGEADQPQHF,TGTGCCAGTAGTTCACGGGGGGAGGCCGATCAGCCCCAGCATTTT
TRBJ1-2,TRBV11-2,NA,NA,CASSPRGGPNYGYTF,TGTGCCAGCAGCCCCCGCGGGGGTCCTAACTATGGCTACACCTTC
TRBJ1-2,TRBV4-1,few,NA,CASSQGLNYGYTF,TGCGCCAGCAGCCAGGGCCTGAACTATGGCTACACCTTC
TRBJ2-1,TRBV25-1,NA,NA,CASKERERNEQFF,TGTGCCAGCAAGGAACGGGAGCGCAATGAGCAGTTCTTC
TRBJ2-3,TRBV5-8,NA,NA,CASSPSGAGADTQYF,TGTGCCAGCAGCCCGAGCGGGGCAGGGGCAGATACGCAGTATTTT
TRBJ2-7,TRBV9,few,TRBD1,CASSPWDRSLGEQYF,TGTGCCAGCAGCCCATGGGACAGGTCCCTGGGGGAGCAGTACTTC
TRBJ2-1,TRBV7-7,NA,TRBD2,CASSLVAGGYNEQFF,TGTGCCAGCAGCTTAGTAGCGGGAGGCTACAATGAGCAGTTCTTC
TRBJ1-2,TRBV28,once,NA,CASSFSGSNYGYTF,TGTGCCAGCAGTTTTTCAGGTTCTAACTATGGCTACACCTTC
TRBJ1-4,TRBV5-1,NA,TRBD1,CASSIGTGNEKLFF,TGCGCCAGCAGCATCGGGACAGGAAATGAAAAACTGTTTTTT
TRBJ2-3,TRBV5-8,NA,TRBD2,CASSPGTSGRDTDTQYF,TGTGCCAGCAGCCCCGGGACTAGCGGGAGGGACACAGATACGCAGTATTTT
TRBJ2-1,TRBV24-1,once,TRBD2,CATSDWTGTSGAMSSYNEQFF,TGTGCCACCAGTGACTGGACCGGGACTAGCGGTGCCATGAGCTCCTACAATGAGCAGTTCTTC
TRBJ1-2,TRBV6-5,NA,NA,CASSYSGGRGNYGYTF,TGTGCCAGCAGTTACTCGGGAGGGAGGGGCAACTATGGCTACACCTTC
TRBJ1-1,TRBV12-5,NA,TRBD1,CASGWGQGNSNTEAFF,TGTGCTAGTGGGTGGGGACAGGGTAACTCGAACACTGAAGCTTTCTTT
TRBJ2-5,TRBV7-9,NA,NA,CASSIQGVGETQYF,TGTGCCAGCAGCATCCAAGGGGTCGGGGAGACCCAGTACTTC
TRBJ2-5,TRBV12-2,NA,NA,CASRLVQLDWETQYF,TGTGCAAGTCGCTTAGTACAACTAGATTGGGAGACCCAGTACTTC
TRBJ2-1,TRBV7-2,NA,NA,CASSPGVLEGKGEQFF,TGTGCCAGCAGCCCAGGGGTTCTAGAGGGGAAAGGAGAGCAGTTCTTC
TRBJ1-4,TRBV27,NA,NA,CTTAGHEKLFF,TGTACGACCGCGGGGCATGAAAAACTGTTTTTT
TRBJ1-2,TRBV12-5,NA,NA,CASGLVQPGLDYGYTF,TGTGCTAGTGGTTTGGTACAACCGGGGTTGGACTATGGCTACACCTTC
TRBJ2-2,TRBV24-1,NA,TRBD2,CATSAQTSGSRSGELFF,TGTGCCACCAGTGCCCAGACTAGCGGGAGCCGGTCCGGGGAGCTGTTTTTT
TRBJ2-1,TRBV7-9,NA,NA,CASSLGGGGISSYNEQFF,TGTGCCAGCAGCTTAGGGGGTGGCGGGATAAGCTCCTACAATGAGCAGTTCTTC